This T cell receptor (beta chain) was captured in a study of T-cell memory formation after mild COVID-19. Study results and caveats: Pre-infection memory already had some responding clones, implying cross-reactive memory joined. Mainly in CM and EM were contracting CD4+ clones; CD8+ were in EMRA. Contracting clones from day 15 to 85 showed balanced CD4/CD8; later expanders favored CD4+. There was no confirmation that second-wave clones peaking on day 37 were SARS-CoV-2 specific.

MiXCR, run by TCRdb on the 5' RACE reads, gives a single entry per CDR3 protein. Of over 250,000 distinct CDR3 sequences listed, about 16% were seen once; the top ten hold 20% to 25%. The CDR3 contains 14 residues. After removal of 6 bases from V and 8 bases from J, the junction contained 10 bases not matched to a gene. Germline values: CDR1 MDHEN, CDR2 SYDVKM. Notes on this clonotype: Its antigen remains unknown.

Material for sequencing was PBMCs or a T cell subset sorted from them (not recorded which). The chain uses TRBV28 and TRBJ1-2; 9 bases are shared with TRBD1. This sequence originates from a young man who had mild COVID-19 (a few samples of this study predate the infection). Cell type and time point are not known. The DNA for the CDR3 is TGTGCCAGCAGGACAGGGGGGCTGTTGATCGGCTACACCTTC. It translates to CASRTGGLLIGYTF.